The 27 T cell receptor beta chains presented below share a single source sample, sequenced in a study of cytomegalovirus exposure and HLA in healthy donors. Amplification used 60 Vbeta primers and 13 Jbeta primers. The table came from immunoSEQ multiplex PCR; TCRdb's copy has only in-frame clones and leaves some out. This sample has about 230,000 clones; approximately 87% occur once, and the top ten carry 1% to 1.5%. Sequenced material: PBMCs. These receptors were obtained from a human donor in good health.

The chain couples TRBV5-4 to TRBJ2-7; 8 nucleotides match TRBD1. This CDR3 spans 14 amino acids. With 4 bases clipped from V and 1 base from J, the junction kept 4 bases outside the gene matches. Per germline, CDR1 SGHNT and CDR2 YYREEE (reference sequence). The CDR3 loop is CASSKDRASYEQYF. The CDR3 DNA follows: TGTGCCAGCAGCAAGGACAGGGCGTCCTACGAGCAGTACTTC.

The chain uses TRBV13 and TRBJ1-5, with D unclear. From germline, CDR1 is PRHDT and CDR2 FYEKMQ (reference sequence). The CDR3 length is 14 residues. V was shortened by 0 bases and J by 7 bases, with 10 bases between the two germline ends. The CDR3 DNA reads as TGTGCCAGCAGCTTAGGGCAGTCGGGACAGCCCCAGCATTTT. Protein product: CASSLGQSGQPQHF.

The V gene is TRBV6-6, the J gene TRBJ2-1; D remains ambiguous. CDR3 length: 14 residues. Germline CDR1 reads MNHNY; CDR2 reads SVGAGI (reference sequence). The ends were cut back, 0 bases at V and 4 bases at J, with 7 bases in the middle. CDR3 DNA: TGTGCCAGCAGTTACTCGACTCGGTACAATGAGCAGTTCTTC. It encodes CASSYSTRYNEQFF.

The genes are TRBV9 and TRBJ2-5; weak D call: TRBD2 (5 bases). CDR1 is SGDLS, CDR2 YYNGEE, per germline. Trimming took 0 bases from V and 3 from J, leaving 12 bases between them. The CDR3 spans 15 residues. This CDR3 reads CASSVGPGTKETQYF. DNA of the CDR3: TGTGCCAGCAGCGTAGGTCCGGGAACCAAAGAGACCCAGTACTTC.

The rearrangement uses TRBV7-2 and TRBJ2-1, with D possibly being TRBD1 (5 bases). The CDR3 is 15 residues long. Germline V gene sequence: CDR1 SGHTA, CDR2 FQGNSA. Trimming removed 5 bases from V and 0 bases from J, with 11 bases in between. CDR3 coding DNA: TGTGCCAGCAGCCCAAGGGGAAGCTCCTACAATGAGCAGTTCTTC. This encodes CASSPRGSSYNEQFF.

This rearrangement joins TRBV7-9 to TRBJ2-7; TRBD1 aligns across 7 bases. J was trimmed by 6 bases and V by 6 bases; bases with no gene match: 14. The germline CDR1 and CDR2 sequences are SEHNR and FQNEAQ (reference sequence). The CDR3 is 15 amino acids. CDR3 protein: CASSYRDRGSLEQYF. The CDR3 region has the DNA TGTGCCAGCAGTTACCGGGACAGAGGGTCACTCGAGCAGTACTTC.

This clone was found once. J is TRBJ1-1 and V is TRBV7-2, with 9 bases that match TRBD1. Trimming at V came to 4 bases and at J to 4 bases, leaving 7 bases not matched to a gene. In germline, CDR1 is SGHTA, CDR2 FQGNSA. This CDR3 region has 15 residues. CDR3 bases: TGTGCCAGCAGCTCAACAGGGGGCAGCGGCACTGAAGCTTTCTTT. This sequence encodes CASSSTGGSGTEAFF.

This chain connects TRBV21-1 to TRBJ1-5. TRBV21-1 is deemed a pseudogene. This CDR3 region has 18 residues. The CDR3 here is CASINPKGTRAFNQPQHF. CDR3 bases: TGTGCCAGCATCAATCCCAAGGGCACGCGGGCCTTCAATCAGCCCCAGCATTTT.

V and J are TRBV6-1 and TRBJ2-7; 12 positions match TRBD1. J lost 5 bases, V lost 6 bases, and 2 bases had no gene match. CDR3 size: 13 residues. Germline V gene sequence: CDR1 MNHNS, CDR2 SASEGT. This chain's CDR3 is CASSGDRGHEQYF. CDR3 sequence (DNA): TGTGCCAGCAGCGGGGACAGGGGGCACGAGCAGTACTTC.

In this sample, this clone turned up a few times. The chain recombines TRBV6-4 with TRBJ2-3; D possibly corresponds to TRBD2 (6 bases). V was clipped by 0 bases and J by 4 bases, with 17 bases between them. The V gene's germline CDR1 is MRHNA and CDR2 SNTAGT. CDR3 length: 17 residues. The CDR3 region has the DNA TGTGCCAGCAGTGACTCGAAAGGGACTCGGAGGCCAGATACGCAGTATTTT. It encodes CASSDSKGTRRPDTQYF.

The chain combines TRBV5-6 with TRBJ1-1, with a possible D match to TRBD1 (5 bases). The CDR3 is made up of 14 amino acids. V lost 1 base and J 7 bases, leaving 14 bases between the germline ends. The germline CDR1 and CDR2 sequences are SGHDT and YYEEEE. The CDR3 DNA reads as TGTGCCAGCAGCTTGTGGGGGGTTGCCAGTGAAGCTTTCTTT. Protein sequence: CASSLWGVASEAFF.

The genes are TRBV5-1 and TRBJ2-1, with 11 bases fitting TRBD2. This CDR3 spans 16 amino acids. The V segment lost 4 bases and the J segment 7 bases; nucleotides outside the gene matches: 10. The germline V gene encodes CDR1 SGHRS and CDR2 YFSETQ. The CDR3 region is CASSLEGLAAGNEQFF. The CDR3 nucleotides read TGCGCCAGCAGCCTAGAGGGACTAGCGGCCGGGAATGAGCAGTTCTTC.

This rearrangement joins TRBV6-5 to TRBJ2-1; 11 nucleotides match TRBD1. Germline V gene lookup returns CDR1 MNHEY and CDR2 SVGAGI. The CDR3 loop spans 13 amino acids. V dropped 7 bases and J dropped 12; count of bases not matched to a gene: 8. This CDR3 is CASTKKGTGGQFF. The CDR3 bases are TGTGCCAGCACCAAAAAAGGGACAGGGGGGCAGTTCTTC.

V and J are TRBV7-9 and TRBJ2-5; 7 bases are shared with TRBD1. Germline CDR1 SEHNR, CDR2 FQNEAQ (reference sequence). The CDR3 has 13 amino acids. The trim removed 5 bases at V and 3 bases at J, leaving 3 bases unmatched. For the CDR3, the DNA is TGTGCCAGCAGCCCCACAGGGGAAGAGACCCAGTACTTC. Protein sequence: CASSPTGEETQYF.

The chain has TRBV4-2 and TRBJ1-4; 8 bases agree with TRBD1. Germline-derived CDR1 and CDR2 are LGHNA and YNFKEQ. The CDR3 length is 14 residues. The V and J ends lost 4 bases and 5 bases, in that order; junction bases with no gene match: 3. The CDR3 region is CASSRQGLNEKLFF. The CDR3, as DNA: TGTGCCAGCAGCCGACAGGGGCTAAATGAAAAACTGTTTTTT.

This clone was seen just once. The chain links TRBV15 to TRBJ2-7; 7 positions agree with TRBD1. After removal of 4 bases from V and 4 bases from J, the junction contained 10 bases not matched to a gene. The germline V gene encodes CDR1 LNHNV and CDR2 YYDKDF (reference sequence). The CDR3 has 15 amino acids. The CDR3 here is CATSTRQGLGYEQYF. CDR3 coding DNA: TGTGCCACCAGCACCCGACAGGGCCTAGGGTACGAGCAGTACTTC.

This chain uses TRBV6-6 with TRBJ1-4, with TRBD1 matching 10 bases. Trimming took 0 bases from V and 7 from J; bases not matched to a gene: 5. CDR3 length: 16 amino acids. CDR1 is MNHNY and CDR2 is SVGAGI in the germline V gene (reference sequence). The CDR3 loop is CASSYSWGQGREKLFF. The CDR3 nucleotides read TGTGCCAGCAGTTACTCGTGGGGACAGGGGCGTGAAAAACTGTTTTTT.

The V call is TRBV15, the J call TRBJ2-4, with D perhaps matching TRBD2 (5 bases). V shed 5 bases and J shed 2 bases, with 10 bases lying between them. The CDR3 loop spans 14 amino acids. Germline V gene lookup returns CDR1 LNHNV and CDR2 YYDKDF (reference sequence). The CDR3 region is CATSVQDSKNIQYF. The DNA of the CDR3 is TGTGCCACCAGCGTCCAGGACTCCAAAAACATTCAGTACTTC. Using reference TRBV15 and TRBJ2-4 for the parts outside the CDR3, the full variable domain is DAMVIQNPRYQVTQFGKPVTLSCSQTLNHNVMYWYQQKSSQAPKLLFHYYDKDFNNEADTPDNFQSRRPNTSFCFLDIRSPGLGDTAMYLCATSVQDSKNIQYFGAGTRLSVL.

This sequence joins TRBV25-1 and TRBJ2-3; TRBD2 might be the D (6 bases). The V gene's germline CDR1 is MGHDK and CDR2 SYGVNS. The CDR3 extends over 14 amino acids. The V end was cut by 3 bases, the J end by 0 bases, with 7 bases between. The CDR3 coding sequence is TGTGCCAGCAGTGACAGCGGGAGCACAGATACGCAGTATTTT. It specifies CASSDSGSTDTQYF.

The chain combines TRBV28 with TRBJ2-7; no firm D call. Germline CDR1 is MDHEN and CDR2 is SYDVKM. The V end was cut by 5 bases, the J end by 5 bases, with 7 bases between. The CDR3 spans 11 residues. The CDR3 reads CASSTRDEQYF. CDR3 DNA: TGTGCCAGCAGTACTCGGGACGAGCAGTACTTC.

J is TRBJ2-7 and V is TRBV5-6; TRBD2 matches 7 bases. The CDR3 runs 15 residues. CDR1 and CDR2 (germline): SGHDT, YYEEEE. J lost 1 base, V lost 5 bases, and 9 bases had no gene match. In DNA form, the CDR3 reads TGTGCCAGCAGAGACACTAGCGTGGCTTCCTACGAGCAGTACTTC. Encoded protein: CASRDTSVASYEQYF.

The chain combines TRBV4-1 with TRBJ1-5, with D possibly matching TRBD1 (6 bases). The CDR3 sequence is 15 residues long. The germline V gene has CDR1 MGHRA and CDR2 YSYEKL. The V end was cut by 4 bases, the J end by 7 bases, with 17 bases between. CDR3 sequence (DNA): TGCGCCAGCAGCCGCAGTCAGACAGGCGAACAGCCCCAGCATTTT. Protein product: CASSRSQTGEQPQHF.

This clone appeared once. The chain uses TRBV6-1 and TRBJ1-5, with a tentative D call TRBD1 (6 bases). The V gene's germline CDR1 is MNHNS and CDR2 SASEGT. V lost 1 base, J lost 3 bases, and 16 bases lay in between. This CDR3 comprises 17 residues. The CDR3 is CASSEGLVTGYNQPQHF. CDR3 nucleotides: TGTGCCAGCAGTGAAGGCTTGGTAACAGGGTACAATCAGCCCCAGCATTTT.

As regards this clone: At one of its ends the junction is not consistent with the germline gene, which may arise from a read error. This chain uses TRBV7-9 with TRBJ2-5; 8 bases line up with TRBD2. The CDR3 runs 14 residues. From germline, CDR1 is SEHNR and CDR2 FQNEAQ (reference sequence). The CDR3 nucleotides are TGTTCCAGCAGCCTGGGGTCTAGCGGGGAGACCCAGTACTTC. Translated: CSSSLGSSGETQYF.

V and J are TRBV4-2 and TRBJ2-5; 9 nucleotides line up with TRBD2. This CDR3 is built from 16 residues. Germline values: CDR1 LGHNA, CDR2 YNFKEQ. With 5 bases clipped from V and 2 bases from J, the junction kept 9 bases outside the gene matches. CDR3 sequence (DNA): TGTGCCAGCAGCAAAGCGGCTAGCGGGGTACAAGAGACCCAGTACTTC. It codes for CASSKAASGVQETQYF.

The chain recombines TRBV4-1 with TRBJ1-3; TRBD1 aligns across 8 bases. After removal of 4 bases from V and 4 bases from J, the junction contained 0 bases not matched to a gene. Germline V gene data show CDR1 as MGHRA and CDR2 as YSYEKL. The CDR3 has 13 residues. CDR3 nucleotide sequence: TGCGCCAGCAGCCGGGACAGGGGAAACACCATATATTTT. It encodes CASSRDRGNTIYF.

The rearrangement joins TRBV29-1 to TRBJ2-5, with D possibly TRBD1 on 5 matching bases. CDR3 size: 14 residues. Germline-derived CDR1 and CDR2 are SQVTM and ANQGSEA. V lost 5 bases to trimming and J lost 2 bases, with 15 bases between them. The CDR3 nucleotides read TGCAGCGTTCCCGGACACGGTAGACAAGAGACCCAGTACTTC. This gives the protein CSVPGHGRQETQYF. Full variable domain (remainder filled in from reference TRBV29-1 and TRBJ2-5): SAVISQKPSRDICQRGTSLTIQCQVDSQVTMMFWYRQQPGQSLTLIATANQGSEATYESGFVIDKFPISRPNLTFSTLTVSNMSPEDSSIYLCSVPGHGRQETQYFGPGTRLLVL.